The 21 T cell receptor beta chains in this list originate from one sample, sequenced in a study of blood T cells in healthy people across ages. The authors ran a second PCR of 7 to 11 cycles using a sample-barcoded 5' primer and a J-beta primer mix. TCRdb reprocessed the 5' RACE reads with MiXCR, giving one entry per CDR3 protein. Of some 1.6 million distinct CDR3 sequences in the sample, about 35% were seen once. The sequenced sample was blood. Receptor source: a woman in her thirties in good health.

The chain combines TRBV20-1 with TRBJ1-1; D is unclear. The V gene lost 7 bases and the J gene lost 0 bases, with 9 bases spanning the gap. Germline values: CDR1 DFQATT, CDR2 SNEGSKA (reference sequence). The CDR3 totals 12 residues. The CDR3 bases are TGCAGTGTGCGGTTGATGAACACTGAAGCTTTCTTT. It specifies CSVRLMNTEAFF.

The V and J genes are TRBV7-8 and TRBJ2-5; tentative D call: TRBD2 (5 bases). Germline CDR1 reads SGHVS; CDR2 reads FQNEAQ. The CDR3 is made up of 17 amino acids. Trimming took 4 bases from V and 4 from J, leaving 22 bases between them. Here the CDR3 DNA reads TGTGCCAGCAGCTCCCTTAGTCTTTTTCCGGCGGGAGAGACCCAGTACTTC. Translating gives CASSSLSLFPAGETQYF.

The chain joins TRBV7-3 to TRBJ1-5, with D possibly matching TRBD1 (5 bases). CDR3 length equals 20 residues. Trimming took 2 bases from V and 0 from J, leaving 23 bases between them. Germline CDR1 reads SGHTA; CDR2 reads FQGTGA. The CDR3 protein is CASSLPMCRQMINSNQPQHF. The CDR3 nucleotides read TGTGCCAGCAGCTTACCAATGTGCAGACAGATGATCAATAGCAATCAGCCCCAGCATTTT. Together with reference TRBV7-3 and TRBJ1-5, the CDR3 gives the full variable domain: GAGVSQTPSNKVTEKGKYVELRCDPISGHTALYWYRQSLGQGPEFLIYFQGTGAADDSGLPNDRFFAVRPEGSVSTLKIQRTERGDSAVYLCASSLPMCRQMINSNQPQHFGDGTRLSIL.

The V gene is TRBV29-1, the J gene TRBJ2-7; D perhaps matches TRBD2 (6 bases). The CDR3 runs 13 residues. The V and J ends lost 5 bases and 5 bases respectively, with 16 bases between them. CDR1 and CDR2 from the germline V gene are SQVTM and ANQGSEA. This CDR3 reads CSVSNSREHEQYF. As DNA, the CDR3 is TGCAGCGTTTCAAATTCCCGGGAGCACGAGCAGTACTTC.

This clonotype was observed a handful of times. As DNA, the CDR3 is TGTGCCAGCAGTTTAGGGGCTGGGGGTTACTATGGCTACACCTTC. Translating gives CASSLGAGGYYGYTF. The chain combines TRBV27 with TRBJ1-2, with D maybe TRBD1 (5 bases). The V gene lost 2 bases and the J gene lost 3 bases, with 13 bases spanning the gap. Germline CDR1 is MNHEY and CDR2 is SMNVEV (reference sequence). The CDR3 totals 15 residues.

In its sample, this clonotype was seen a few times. For the CDR3, the DNA is TGCAGTGCTAGAGACCCGGGACTAGGGTACAATGAGCAGTTCTTC. Its translation is CSARDPGLGYNEQFF. This chain uses TRBV20-1 with TRBJ2-1; 8 positions match TRBD2. Germline lookup yields CDR1 DFQATT and CDR2 SNEGSKA (reference sequence). The V and J ends lost 0 bases and 4 bases, in that order; junction bases with no gene match: 5. This CDR3 contains 15 residues.

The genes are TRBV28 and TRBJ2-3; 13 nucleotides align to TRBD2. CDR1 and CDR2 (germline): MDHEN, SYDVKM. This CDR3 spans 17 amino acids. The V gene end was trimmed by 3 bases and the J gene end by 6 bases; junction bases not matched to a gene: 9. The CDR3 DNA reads TGTGCCAGCAGTTTGGGACTAGCGGGAACGACCTGGGATACGCAGTATTTT. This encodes CASSLGLAGTTWDTQYF.

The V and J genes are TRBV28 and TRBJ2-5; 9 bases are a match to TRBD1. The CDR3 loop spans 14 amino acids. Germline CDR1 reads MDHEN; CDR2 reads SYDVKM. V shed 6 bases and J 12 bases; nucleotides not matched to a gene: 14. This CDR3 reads CASRKDRGAIRKYF. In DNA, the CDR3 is TGTGCCAGCAGAAAGGACAGGGGCGCTATAAGAAAGTACTTC.

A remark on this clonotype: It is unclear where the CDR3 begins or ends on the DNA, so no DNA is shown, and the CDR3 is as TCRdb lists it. CDR3 loop: CASSTSNVVWGGNTQYF. J is TRBJ2-3 and V is TRBV25-1; the table's D call, TRBD1, was not checked against the DNA. The CDR3 adds up to 17 amino acids, both ends counted. Germline lookup yields CDR1 MGHDK and CDR2 SYGVNS.

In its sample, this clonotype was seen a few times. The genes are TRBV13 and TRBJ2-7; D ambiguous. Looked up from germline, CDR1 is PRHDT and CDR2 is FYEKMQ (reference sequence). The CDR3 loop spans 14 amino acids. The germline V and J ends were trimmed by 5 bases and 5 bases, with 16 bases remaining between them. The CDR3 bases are TGTGCCAGCAGCCGTCTGGGTGGTGAAAACGAGCAGTACTTC. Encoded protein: CASSRLGGENEQYF. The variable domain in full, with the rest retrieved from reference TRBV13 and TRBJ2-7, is AAGVIQSPRHLIKEKRETATLKCYPIPRHDTVYWYQQGPGQDPQFLISFYEKMQSDKGSIPDRFSAQQFSDYHSELNMSSLELGDSALYFCASSRLGGENEQYFGPGTRLTVT.

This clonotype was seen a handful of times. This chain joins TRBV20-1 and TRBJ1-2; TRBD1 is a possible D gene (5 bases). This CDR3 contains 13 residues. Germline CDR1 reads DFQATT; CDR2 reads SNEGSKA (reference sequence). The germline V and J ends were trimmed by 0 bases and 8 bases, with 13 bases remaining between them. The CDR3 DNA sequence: TGCAGTGCTAGAGATCAGGGAAGGGAGGGCTACACCTTC. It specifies CSARDQGREGYTF.

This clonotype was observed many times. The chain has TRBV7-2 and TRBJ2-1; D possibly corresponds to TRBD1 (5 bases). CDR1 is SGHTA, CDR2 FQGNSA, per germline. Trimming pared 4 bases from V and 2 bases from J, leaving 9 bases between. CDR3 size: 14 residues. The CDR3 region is CASSSQGTYNEQFF. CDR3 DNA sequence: TGTGCCAGCAGCTCTCAGGGTACCTACAATGAGCAGTTCTTC.

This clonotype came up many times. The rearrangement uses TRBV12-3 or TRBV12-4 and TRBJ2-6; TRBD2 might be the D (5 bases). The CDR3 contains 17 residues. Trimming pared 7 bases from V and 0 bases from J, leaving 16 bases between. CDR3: CASTLRAGSSGANVLTF. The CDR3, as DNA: TGTGCCAGCACCCTGAGGGCAGGTTCCTCTGGGGCCAACGTCCTGACTTTC.

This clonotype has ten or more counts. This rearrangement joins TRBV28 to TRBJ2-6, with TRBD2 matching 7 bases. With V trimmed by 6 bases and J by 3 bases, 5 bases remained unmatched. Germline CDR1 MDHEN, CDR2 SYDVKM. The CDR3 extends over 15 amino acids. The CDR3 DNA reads TGTGCCAGCAGGGCCGCGGGAGATGGGGCCAACGTCCTGACTTTC. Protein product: CASRAAGDGANVLTF.

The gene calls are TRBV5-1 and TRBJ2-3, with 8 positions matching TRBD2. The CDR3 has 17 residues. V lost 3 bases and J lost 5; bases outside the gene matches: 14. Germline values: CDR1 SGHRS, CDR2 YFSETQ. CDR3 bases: TGCGCCAGCAGCTGGAGGGAAGCGGGAGAGGCTAGAGATACGCAGTATTTT. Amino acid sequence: CASSWREAGEARDTQYF.

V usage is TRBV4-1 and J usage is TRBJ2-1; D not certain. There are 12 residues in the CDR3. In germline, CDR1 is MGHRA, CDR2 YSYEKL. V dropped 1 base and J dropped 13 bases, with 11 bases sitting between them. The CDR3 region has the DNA TGCGCCAGCAGCCAAGGTGGAGACTCCCAGTTCTTC. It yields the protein CASSQGGDSQFF.

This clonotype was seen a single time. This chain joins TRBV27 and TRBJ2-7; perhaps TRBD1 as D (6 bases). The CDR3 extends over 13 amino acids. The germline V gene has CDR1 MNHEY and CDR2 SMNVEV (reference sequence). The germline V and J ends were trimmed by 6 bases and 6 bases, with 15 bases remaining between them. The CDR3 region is CASRFGRGGEQYF. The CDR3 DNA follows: TGTGCCAGCAGGTTTGGCAGGGGCGGCGAGCAGTACTTC.

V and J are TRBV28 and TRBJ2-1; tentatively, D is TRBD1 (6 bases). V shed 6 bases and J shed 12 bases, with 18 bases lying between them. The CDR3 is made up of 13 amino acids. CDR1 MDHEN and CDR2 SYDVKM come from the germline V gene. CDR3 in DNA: TGTGCCAGCAGCGGACAGCTCCCCAACGGGCAGTTCTTC. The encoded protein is CASSGQLPNGQFF.

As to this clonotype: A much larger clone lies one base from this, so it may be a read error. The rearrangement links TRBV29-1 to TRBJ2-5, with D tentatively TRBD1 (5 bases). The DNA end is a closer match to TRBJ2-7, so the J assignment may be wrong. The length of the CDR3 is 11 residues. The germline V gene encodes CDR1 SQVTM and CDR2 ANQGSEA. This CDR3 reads CSVTGPHEQYF. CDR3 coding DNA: TGCAGCGTTACAGGCCCCCACGAGCAGTACTTC.

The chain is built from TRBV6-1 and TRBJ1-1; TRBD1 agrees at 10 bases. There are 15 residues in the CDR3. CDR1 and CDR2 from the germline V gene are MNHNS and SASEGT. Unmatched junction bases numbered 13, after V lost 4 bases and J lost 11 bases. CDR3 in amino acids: CASSAGQGTSRRAFF. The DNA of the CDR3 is TGTGCCAGCAGTGCGGGACAGGGGACTTCTCGGCGGGCTTTCTTT.

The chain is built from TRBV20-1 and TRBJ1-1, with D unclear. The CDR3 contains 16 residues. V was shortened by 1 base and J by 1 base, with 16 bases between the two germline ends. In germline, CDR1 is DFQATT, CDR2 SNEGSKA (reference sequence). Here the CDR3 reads CSARVIRPGGNTEAFF. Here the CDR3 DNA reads TGCAGTGCTAGAGTGATACGGCCCGGCGGGAACACTGAAGCTTTCTTT.